These 12 T cell receptor beta chains were all obtained from the same sample, sequenced in a study of cytotoxic CD8 clonotypes in ibrutinib-treated CLL. TCRdb keeps only in-frame clones here, not all; method: immunoSEQ multiplex PCR. The top ten clones hold around 20% of a sample with approximately 57,000 clones, around 60% of them seen once. The source material was PBMCs, sampled after 24 months of ibrutinib treatment. These TCRs come from a human donor with chronic lymphocytic leukemia.

V usage is TRBV2 and J usage is TRBJ2-3; possibly TRBD2 for D (5 bases). CDR1 is SNHLY, CDR2 FYNNEI, per germline. V shed 1 base and J shed 8 bases, with 10 bases lying between them. The CDR3 is made up of 13 amino acids. Here the CDR3 reads CASSEGGEVTQYF. For the CDR3, the DNA is TGTGCCAGCAGTGAAGGGGGAGAGGTTACGCAGTATTTT.

This chain joins TRBV12-5 and TRBJ2-2, with no clear D. From germline, CDR1 is LGHNT and CDR2 FRNRAP. The CDR3 contains 15 residues. V was trimmed by 4 bases and J by 5 bases, leaving 14 bases between them. The CDR3 DNA reads as TGTGCTAGTGGTTCAGGAGACCAAAAAACCGGGGAGCTGTTTTTT. Translation: CASGSGDQKTGELFF.

This clone was found a few times. The rearrangement joins TRBV5-4 to TRBJ2-2, with a tentative D call TRBD1 (6 bases). Per germline, CDR1 SGHNT and CDR2 YYREEE (reference sequence). CDR3 length: 18 residues. Trimming cost V 8 bases and J 0 bases, with 23 bases left between them. The CDR3 nucleotides read TGTGCCAGTAGTGATGGGGGCGGAGCGCGCGCGAACACCGGGGAGCTGTTTTTT. It is translated as CASSDGGGARANTGELFF.

J is TRBJ2-1 and V is TRBV18; TRBD2 might be the D (5 bases). Per germline, CDR1 KGHSH and CDR2 LQKENI. V lost 2 bases and J 0 bases, leaving 20 bases between the germline ends. The length of the CDR3 is 19 residues. The CDR3 nucleotides read TGTGCCAGCTCACCAGGACTCTTTTCAACAATTAGCTCCTACAATGAGCAGTTCTTC. Protein product: CASSPGLFSTISSYNEQFF.

This clone was seen ten or more times. The V gene is TRBV10-3, the J gene TRBJ2-7, with 10 bases aligning to TRBD1. Germline values: CDR1 ENHRY, CDR2 SYGVKD. The V gene end was trimmed by 0 bases and the J gene end by 5 bases; junction bases not matched to a gene: 4. This CDR3 has 15 amino acids. For the CDR3, the DNA is TGTGCCATCAGTGAGTCTAGACAGGGGGCCCACGAGCAGTACTTC. This encodes CAISESRQGAHEQYF.

This rearrangement joins TRBV27 to TRBJ2-7, with 11 bases aligning to TRBD2. V shed 6 bases, J shed 3 bases, and the junction held 7 bases outside the gene matches. This CDR3 has 15 amino acids. Germline V gene lookup returns CDR1 MNHEY and CDR2 SMNVEV (reference sequence). The CDR3 spells CASRKTSGSGYEQYF. The CDR3 nucleotides read TGTGCCAGCAGAAAAACTAGCGGGAGTGGCTACGAGCAGTACTTC.

The rearrangement uses TRBV6-6 and TRBJ1-4; unclear D gene. Trimming stripped 7 bases from V and 0 bases from J, with 12 bases between. The CDR3 consists of 15 residues. Germline values: CDR1 MNHNY, CDR2 SVGAGI (reference sequence). CDR3 DNA: TGTGCCAGCACCCTACGGGGTGCAACTAATGAAAAACTGTTTTTT. It is translated as CASTLRGATNEKLFF.

The chain has TRBV2 and TRBJ1-2, with no clear D. Germline V gives CDR1 SNHLY, CDR2 FYNNEI. The V end was cut by 0 bases, the J end by 10 bases, with 15 bases between. The CDR3 sequence is 14 residues long. The CDR3 region has the DNA TGTGCCAGCAGTGAAGCAGGCAGGAGCTTAGCCTACACCTTC. Translation: CASSEAGRSLAYTF.

This clone showed up just a few times. This sequence joins TRBV7-9 and TRBJ2-3; D may be TRBD1 or TRBD2 (5 bases each). The CDR3 has 14 residues. The V gene's germline CDR1 is SEHNR and CDR2 FQNEAQ (reference sequence). V was pared by 1 base and J by 7 bases, with 12 bases between. The CDR3 protein is CASSLGGERHTQYF. DNA of the CDR3: TGTGCCAGCAGCTTAGGAGGGGAACGGCATACGCAGTATTTT.

The chain has TRBV7-9 and TRBJ2-7, with 9 bases identical to TRBD1. The CDR3 runs to 13 residues. V dropped 5 bases and J dropped 10; count of bases not matched to a gene: 9. CDR1 is SEHNR and CDR2 is FQNEAQ in the germline V gene (reference sequence). Here the CDR3 DNA reads TGTGCCAGCAGCCCGGACAGGGGACCCAAACAGTACTTC. Protein product: CASSPDRGPKQYF.

This clone occurred a few times. CDR3 sequence reads: CASSVAAGGNTGELFF. The CDR3 DNA reads TGTGCCAGCAGCGTAGCAGCGGGAGGGAACACCGGGGAGCTGTTTTTT. V is TRBV9 and J is TRBJ2-2; 9 bases are a match to TRBD2. V lost 0 bases, J lost 1 base, and 1 base stayed unmatched. The germline V gene encodes CDR1 SGDLS and CDR2 YYNGEE. This CDR3 is built from 16 residues. Full variable domain (outside the CDR3, taken from reference TRBV9 and TRBJ2-2): DSGVTQTPKHLITATGQRVTLRCSPRSGDLSVYWYQQSLDQGLQFLIQYYNGEERAKGNILERFSAQQFPDLHSELNLSSLELGDSALYFCASSVAAGGNTGELFFGEGSRLTVL.

This clone was counted at least ten times. V is TRBV28 and J is TRBJ2-7; 8 nucleotides line up with TRBD2. Losses at the gene ends were 8 bases for V and 2 bases for J; bases not matched to a gene: 5. CDR1 and CDR2 (germline): MDHEN, SYDVKM. The CDR3 is 13 residues long. The CDR3 DNA reads TGTGCCAGCGGGACTAGTCCTCCCTACGAGCAGTACTTC. As protein: CASGTSPPYEQYF. The variable domain in full, with the rest retrieved from reference TRBV28 and TRBJ2-7, is DVKVTQSSRYLVKRTGEKVFLECVQDMDHENMFWYRQDPGLGLRLIYFSYDVKMKEKGDIPEGYSVSREKKERFSLILESASTNQTSMYLCASGTSPPYEQYFGPGTRLTVT.